The 14 T cell receptor beta chains below all came from one sample that was sequenced in a study of cytomegalovirus exposure and HLA in healthy donors. A multiplex PCR was run with 60 Vbeta primers and 13 Jbeta primers. The table came from immunoSEQ multiplex PCR; TCRdb's copy has only in-frame clones and leaves some out. The table includes 40,000 or so clones, 74% detected once. Material: PBMCs. The source is a man aged 25 to 40 in good health and CMV-seronegative.

The chain couples TRBV23-1 to TRBJ1-4; no clear D. TRBV23-1 is an open reading frame whose function is uncertain. V lost 0 bases and J 0 bases, leaving 17 bases between the germline ends. The length of the CDR3 is 19 residues. CDR3 sequence (DNA): TGCGCCAGCAGTCAATCTGGTGAGCGGCTTTCGGCAACTAATGAAAAACTGTTTTTT. Translation: CASSQSGERLSATNEKLFF.

V usage is TRBV19 and J usage is TRBJ2-5; D gene uncertain. Germline assignment: CDR1 LNHDA and CDR2 SQIVND (reference sequence). V was clipped by 6 bases and J by 3 bases, with 11 bases between them. This CDR3 contains 13 residues. The CDR3 reads CASSGTAKETQYF. DNA of the CDR3: TGTGCCAGTAGCGGTACAGCAAAAGAGACCCAGTACTTC.

The chain recombines TRBV7-2 with TRBJ2-1; D is undetermined. The CDR3 has 15 residues. V lost 4 bases, J lost 4 bases, and 14 bases lay in between. Germline CDR1 reads SGHTA; CDR2 reads FQGNSA. This CDR3 reads CASSSLSRGYNEQFF. CDR3 coding DNA: TGTGCCAGCAGCTCCCTCTCACGAGGATACAATGAGCAGTTCTTC.

The chain is built from TRBV5-6 and TRBJ2-5, with a tentative D call TRBD1 (6 bases). V lost 7 bases and J 5 bases, leaving 33 bases between the germline ends. The CDR3 spans 19 residues. Germline CDR1 and CDR2: SGHDT and YYEEEE. The CDR3 protein is CASPFGLQLGQTDPETQYF. CDR3 nucleotides: TGTGCCAGCCCGTTCGGGCTGCAGCTTGGACAGACAGATCCGGAGACCCAGTACTTC.

The chain links TRBV15 to TRBJ2-7, with D unresolved. This CDR3 has 14 residues. V lost 0 bases and J lost 7, with 13 bases in between. Looked up from germline, CDR1 is LNHNV and CDR2 is YYDKDF (reference sequence). CDR3 amino acids: CATSRDFRGGEQYF. The CDR3 DNA is TGTGCCACCAGCAGAGATTTTCGAGGTGGAGAGCAGTACTTC. Combining the CDR3 with reference TRBV15 and TRBJ2-7 gives the whole variable domain DAMVIQNPRYQVTQFGKPVTLSCSQTLNHNVMYWYQQKSSQAPKLLFHYYDKDFNNEADTPDNFQSRRPNTSFCFLDIRSPGLGDTAMYLCATSRDFRGGEQYFGPGTRLTVT.

This chain links TRBV7-3 with TRBJ2-3; 10 positions match TRBD2. J lost 1 base, V lost 0 bases, and 7 bases had no gene match. Germline CDR1 and CDR2: SGHTA and FQGTGA. This CDR3 has 18 residues. The CDR3, as DNA: TGTGCCAGCAGCTTAACATCAAGCGGGGGGGGCGGCACAGATACGCAGTATTTT. Amino acid sequence: CASSLTSSGGGGTDTQYF.

This clone was counted only a few times. Compared with germline, one end of the junction differs, possibly owing to a read error. The CDR3 DNA is TGTGCCACCAGCCGGGGCGGGAGCGGATACGAGCAGTACTTC. This sequence encodes CATSRGGSGYEQYF. The rearrangement uses TRBV14 and TRBJ2-7, with 7 positions matching TRBD2. The CDR3 length is 14 residues. Germline loops: CDR1 SGHDN, CDR2 FVKESK.

The rearrangement uses TRBV6-5 and TRBJ2-4; D perhaps matches TRBD2 (6 bases). Trimming took 2 bases from V and 1 from J, leaving 6 bases between them. Per the germline V gene, CDR1 is MNHEY and CDR2 is SVGAGI. CDR3 length: 14 residues. CDR3 region: CASSYREAKNIQYF. CDR3 coding DNA: TGTGCCAGCAGTTACCGGGAGGCCAAAAACATTCAGTACTTC.

The chain has TRBV6-1 and TRBJ1-2; D is possibly TRBD1 (6 bases). The CDR3 runs 15 residues. V gave up 7 bases and J gave up 0 bases, with 15 bases separating them. Germline V lookup: CDR1 MNHNS, CDR2 SASEGT. DNA of the CDR3: TGTGCCAGCATCCTGAGACAGGAAGCTAACTATGGCTACACCTTC. This gives the protein CASILRQEANYGYTF.

The chain is built from TRBV14 and TRBJ1-2; D uncertain. From germline, CDR1 is SGHDN and CDR2 FVKESK. V lost 1 base, J lost 8 bases, and 14 bases lay in between. The CDR3 totals 14 residues. The CDR3 loop reads CASSQVQFSGGYTF. As DNA, the CDR3 is TGTGCCAGCAGCCAAGTCCAATTTTCCGGGGGCTACACCTTC. Together with reference TRBV14 and TRBJ1-2, the CDR3 gives the full variable domain: EAGVTQFPSHSVIEKGQTVTLRCDPISGHDNLYWYRRVMGKEIKFLLHFVKESKQDESGMPNNRFLAERTGGTYSTLKVQPAELEDSGVYFCASSQVQFSGGYTFGSGTRLTVV.

The V call is TRBV5-1, the J call TRBJ1-1, with a possible D match to TRBD1 (5 bases). The CDR3 totals 15 residues. Germline lookup yields CDR1 SGHRS and CDR2 YFSETQ. Trimming stripped 3 bases from V and 1 base from J, with 13 bases between. This CDR3 is CASSWHSDRNTEAFF. CDR3 nucleotides: TGCGCCAGCAGCTGGCACTCCGACAGGAACACTGAAGCTTTCTTT.

The chain combines TRBV13 with TRBJ2-7; 7 nucleotides match TRBD1. The V segment lost 5 bases and the J segment 2 bases; nucleotides outside the gene matches: 9. The germline gives CDR1 PRHDT, CDR2 FYEKMQ (reference sequence). The CDR3 sequence is 15 residues long. CDR3 protein: CASSNMRQGTYEQYF. The CDR3 bases are TGTGCCAGCAGCAATATGAGACAGGGAACCTACGAGCAGTACTTC.

The chain combines TRBV25-1 with TRBJ1-2; TRBD1 aligns across 11 bases. The CDR3 consists of 12 residues. V lost 6 bases, J lost 8 bases, and 2 bases stayed unmatched. The germline V gene has CDR1 MGHDK and CDR2 SYGVNS. The CDR3 nucleotides read TGTGCCAGCAGCCGGACAGGGGGCGGCTACACCTTC. Translating gives CASSRTGGGYTF.

The chain joins TRBV25-1 to TRBJ1-6; unclear D gene. This CDR3 is built from 12 residues. Trimming took 4 bases from V and 10 from J, leaving 8 bases between them. Germline V lookup: CDR1 MGHDK, CDR2 SYGVNS. CDR3 residues: CASSAAGSPLHF. The CDR3 region has the DNA TGTGCCAGCAGTGCTGCCGGGTCACCCCTCCACTTT.